This record covers a single T cell receptor beta chain. Its antigen is currently not known. The sample is drawn from a study of T cells expressing NK-cell markers (TCRdb year 2020). Regarding the study in general: TCR beta-chain repertoires were profiled in sorted CD3+CD56+NKG2C+, CD3+CD56+NKG2C- and CD3+CD56-NKG2C+ T-cell subsets from several donors. Among the eight sequenced donors, seven were HCMV-seropositive and one was HCMV-seronegative. The eight sequenced donors were randomly selected healthy volunteers, three men and five women. Illumina HiSeq 2000/2500, MiSeq or NextSeq was used to sequence libraries as 2 x 150 bp reads. The investigation overall reported the following: For five or six donors, the dominant CD3+CD56+NKG2C+ clonotypes were among the top 10 CD8+ clonotypes and accounted for roughly 1.0-8% of CD8+ T cells. Whether the expanded NKG2C-expressing T cell clones were specific for HCMV antigens was left unclear. Those dominant clonotypes were again the most abundant among CD3+CD56-NKG2C+ cells in a few donors, at about 28.3-65%.

A commercial ELISA kit detecting HCMV-specific IgG in serum was used to determine HCMV serostatus. Ficoll density gradient centrifugation was used to isolate peripheral blood mononuclear cells from blood. This sample was sequenced with an Illumina HiSeq 2000. TCR beta cDNA libraries were prepared using 5'RACE template switching, which introduced a universal primer site and unique molecular identifiers. Synthesis of cDNA was primed from the TCR beta constant segment and was followed by two consecutive PCR amplification steps. As for the authors' bioinformatics: MIGEC handled demultiplexing of the reads and grouping by UMI, while MiTCR was used to assemble and quantify clonotypes. To remove erroneous sequences, TCR cDNA sequences were retained only when supported by two or more reads. The tcR package was used for downstream repertoire analysis, and clonotypes were matched across fractions by CDR3 nucleotide sequence plus V segment. VDJmatch was used to annotate antigen specificity against VDJdb, with one amino acid substitution in CDR3 allowed. Following reprocessing of the reads by TCRdb, the data hold one row per CDR3 protein sequence and no DNA is available. TCRdb assigned the V and J calls; the authors' analysis was not used. This sample's listing comprises about 740 distinct CDR3 sequences. Around 81% of the sample is in the top ten clones.

The sequenced material came from blood T cells: a sorted CD56 or NKG2C T cell subset, CD4+ or CD8+ T cells, or bulk PBMC T cells (not recorded which). This receptor was identified in a man aged 18 to 69 in good health.

Here the CDR3 is given as CASSEDGTGFTDTQYF. The sequence links TRBV2 to TRBJ2-3; no DNA is available, so the TRBD1 call from TCRdb remains unchecked. Taken from the germline V gene, the CDR1 and CDR2 loops are SNHLY and FYNNEI. The CDR3 contains 16 residues, cysteine and phenylalanine counted. No DNA appears here.